These T cell receptor beta chains were read from a single sample in a study of spatial heterogeneity in lung cancer. MiXCR was run by TCRdb on the 5' RACE reads, yielding one entry per CDR3 protein. This sample carries some 37,000 distinct CDR3 sequences, 4% to 6% of them seen once, and the ten largest clones take more than 25%. Sequencing was performed on PBMCs, taken at surgery. The origin of the receptors is a female donor with early-stage non-small cell lung cancer. Each CDR3 is given with its conserved first and last residue. A D gene is named only where the DNA matches it firmly. Size is omitted from some rows. Given values are once, few, many or a class for expanded clones.

NA	TRBV6-5	TRBJ2-7	many	CASSAVGTDYEQYF	TGTGCCAGCAGTGCCGTCGGGACGGACTACGAGCAGTACTTC
NA	TRBV5-1	TRBJ2-2	few	CASSLALHGTGELFF	TGCGCCAGCAGCTTGGCGCTACACGGGACCGGGGAGCTGTTTTTT
TRBD1	TRBV18	TRBJ1-1	few	CASSRQGAGGTEAFF	TGTGCCAGCTCACGACAGGGGGCGGGCGGCACTGAAGCTTTCTTT
NA	TRBV29-1	TRBJ2-3	NA	CSAAGVSEGATDTQYF	TGCAGCGCCGCCGGGGTTTCGGAGGGGGCCACAGATACGCAGTATTTT
NA	TRBV4-1	TRBJ2-1	many	CASSEWAVNEQFF	TGCGCCAGCAGCGAATGGGCTGTAAATGAGCAGTTCTTC
NA	TRBV19	TRBJ1-5	many	CASSMTGNQPQHF	TGTGCCAGTAGTATGACGGGCAATCAGCCCCAGCATTTT
NA	TRBV5-6	TRBJ2-7	many	CASSLVDSYEQYF	TGTGCCAGCAGCTTGGTGGACAGCTACGAGCAGTACTTC
NA	TRBV7-9	TRBJ2-7	many	CASSLQGSEQYF	TGTGCCAGCAGCTTACAGGGGAGCGAGCAGTACTTC
NA	TRBV5-1	TRBJ1-2	many	CASRVDGHNYGYTF	TGCGCCAGCAGGGTGGACGGGCATAACTATGGCTACACCTTC
TRBD1	TRBV5-1	TRBJ1-4	many	CASTQGANEKLFF	TGCGCCAGCACCCAGGGGGCTAATGAAAAACTGTTTTTT
NA	TRBV12-3/TRBV12-4	TRBJ2-5	many	CASRTWDRETQYF	TGTGCCAGCAGGACTTGGGACCGGGAGACCCAGTACTTC
NA	TRBV18	TRBJ2-7	many	CASSHSDSLTYEQYF	TGTGCCAGCTCACACTCGGACTCATTAACCTACGAGCAGTACTTC
NA	TRBV25-1	TRBJ2-7	few	CASSFTSSYEQYF	TGTGCCAGCAGCTTCACAAGCTCCTACGAGCAGTACTTC
TRBD2	TRBV7-8	TRBJ2-1	many	CASSLRGLAGVSSYNEQFF	TGTGCCAGCAGCTTGCGGGGACTAGCGGGGGTCAGCTCCTACAATGAGCAGTTCTTC
NA	TRBV27	TRBJ2-5	many	CASSFDVGSVGETQYF	TGTGCCAGCAGTTTTGACGTGGGGAGTGTAGGGGAGACCCAGTACTTC
NA	TRBV9	TRBJ2-2	many	CASTPGVWTGELFF	TGTGCCAGCACCCCTGGAGTTTGGACCGGGGAGCTGTTTTTT
TRBD2	TRBV14	TRBJ2-2	many	CASSRRLAGGSNTGELFF	TGTGCCAGCAGCCGACGACTAGCGGGGGGTTCGAACACCGGGGAGCTGTTTTTT
TRBD2	TRBV6-2/TRBV6-3	TRBJ2-3	many	CASSYRASGSVTDTQYF	TGTGCCAGCAGTTACCGGGCTAGCGGGAGTGTCACAGATACGCAGTATTTT
TRBD1	TRBV5-8	TRBJ1-5	NA	CASSLYRGSQPQHF	TGTGCCAGCAGCTTGTACAGGGGCAGCCAGCCCCAGCATTTT
NA	TRBV20-1	TRBJ2-1	NA	CSASGQLPYNAQFF	TGCAGTGCTAGTGGGCAACTCCCCTACAATGCGCAGTTCTTC
NA	TRBV20-1	TRBJ2-7	many	CSAQELGQQRYEQYF	TGCAGTGCTCAAGAGCTCGGGCAGCAAAGGTACGAGCAGTACTTC
TRBD2	TRBV10-3	TRBJ2-1	many	CAISGASGSSYNEQFF	TGTGCCATCAGTGGGGCTAGCGGGAGCTCCTACAATGAGCAGTTCTTC
NA	TRBV7-9	TRBJ2-1	many	CASSLNGGSYNEQFF	TGTGCCAGCAGCCTCAACGGGGGCTCCTACAATGAGCAGTTCTTC
NA	TRBV11-2	TRBJ1-2	NA	CASSLVRGEGNYGYTF	TGTGCCAGCAGCCTCGTCAGGGGAGAGGGTAACTATGGCTACACCTTC
TRBD1	TRBV10-3	TRBJ2-7	many	CAIRMGQGAQGEQYF	TGTGCCATCAGGATGGGACAGGGGGCGCAGGGGGAGCAGTACTTC
TRBD2	TRBV18	TRBJ2-1	many	CASSPSGRTNEQFF	TGTGCCAGCTCACCAAGCGGGAGGACCAATGAGCAGTTCTTC
NA	TRBV25-1	TRBJ1-2	many	CASSEQEIYGYTF	TGTGCCAGCAGTGAGCAGGAGATCTATGGCTACACCTTC
NA	TRBV10-3	TRBJ2-1	NA	CAIKGALTNEQFF	TGTGCCATCAAGGGTGCCCTTACAAATGAGCAGTTCTTC
NA	TRBV28	TRBJ2-5	many	CASSQREEGRETQYF	TGTGCCAGCAGCCAAAGAGAGGAGGGCCGGGAGACCCAGTACTTC
TRBD2	TRBV20-1	TRBJ2-1	many	CSARDPISGRYNEQFF	TGCAGTGCTAGAGACCCAATTAGCGGGCGGTACAATGAGCAGTTCTTC
NA	TRBV6-5	TRBJ2-5	few	CASSTTTGASETQYF	TGTGCCAGCAGTACGACCACGGGGGCATCAGAGACCCAGTACTTC
TRBD2	TRBV29-1	TRBJ2-7	many	CSVPVRLAGESSYEQYF	TGCAGCGTGCCGGTGAGACTAGCGGGGGAAAGCTCCTACGAGCAGTACTTC
TRBD2	TRBV6-5	TRBJ2-3	NA	CASSSLAGGDTDTQYF	TGTGCCAGCAGCTCACTAGCGGGAGGGGACACAGATACGCAGTATTTT
NA	TRBV23-1	TRBJ2-5	many	CASSRKGAARETQYF	TGCGCCAGCAGTCGGAAAGGGGCAGCGAGGGAGACCCAGTACTTC
NA	TRBV5-4	TRBJ2-5	few	CASSSDSLYQETQYF	TGTGCCAGCAGCTCCGACAGCTTGTACCAAGAGACCCAGTACTTC